These 27 T cell receptor beta chains originate from one sample sequenced in a study of T cells in Graves' hyperthyroidism and ophthalmopathy. TCR beta CDR3 regions were amplified from RNA transcripts. The TCR CDR3 first-round RT-PCR relied on the HTBI primer set. TCRdb recomputed calls from the multiplex PCR reads with MiXCR, one row per CDR3 protein. Seen here are approximately 600,000 distinct CDR3 sequences, about 15% observed once, and the top ten hold roughly 4.3%. Sequencing input: blood. The origin of the receptors is a middle-aged woman with Graves' ophthalmopathy.

This clonotype showed up many times. V is TRBV29-1 and J is TRBJ1-1; D gene ambiguous. CDR3 length: 13 residues. Germline assignment: CDR1 SQVTM and CDR2 ANQGSEA. V was cut by 7 bases and J by 7 bases, with 19 bases left in between. CDR3 nucleotides: TGCAGCGCAGACGGTCCAGGACCCTTTGAAGCTTTCTTT. Translating it yields CSADGPGPFEAFF.

This rearrangement joins TRBV30 to TRBJ2-7, with TRBD1 matching over 10 bases. V dropped 3 bases and J dropped 5; count of bases not matched to a gene: 4. Germline loops: CDR1 GTSNPN, CDR2 SVGIG (reference sequence). The CDR3 runs 13 residues. As DNA, the CDR3 is TGTGCCTGGAGAAGACAGGGGGCCCACGAGCAGTACTTC. This gives the protein CAWRRQGAHEQYF.

The chain carries TRBV29-1 and TRBJ2-2; 11 nucleotides agree with TRBD1. The CDR3 consists of 14 residues. Per the germline V gene, CDR1 is SQVTM and CDR2 is ANQGSEA. The trim removed 3 bases at V and 6 bases at J, leaving 3 bases unmatched. CDR3 sequence reads: CSVDRTGGPGELFF. DNA of the CDR3: TGCAGCGTTGATAGGACAGGGGGCCCCGGGGAGCTGTTTTTT.

The J gene is TRBJ2-5, the V gene TRBV6-9, with D perhaps matching TRBD2 (6 bases). CDR1 is MNHGY, CDR2 SVAAGI, per germline. V lost 3 bases and J 9 bases, leaving 11 bases between the germline ends. The CDR3 runs 12 residues. Here the CDR3 DNA reads TGTGCCAGCAGTTACCCCGGAGGGCCCCAGTACTTC. Residues: CASSYPGGPQYF.

This clonotype was recorded many times. The chain has TRBV2 and TRBJ2-7; the D gene is possibly TRBD2 (6 bases). V was cut by 1 base and J by 1 base, with 11 bases left in between. The V gene's germline CDR1 is SNHLY and CDR2 FYNNEI. CDR3 length equals 15 residues. The CDR3 sequence is CASSEGGESSYEQYF. CDR3 bases: TGTGCCAGCAGTGAAGGGGGGGAGAGTTCCTACGAGCAGTACTTC.

At least ten counts were recorded for this clonotype. This chain uses TRBV27 with TRBJ1-1; no clear D gene. The CDR3 sequence is 17 residues long. The V gene's germline CDR1 is MNHEY and CDR2 SMNVEV (reference sequence). V dropped 6 bases and J dropped 0 bases, with 20 bases sitting between them. The CDR3 is CASRRLFEGRVNTEAFF. The DNA of the CDR3 is TGTGCCAGCAGACGACTTTTCGAAGGACGGGTGAACACTGAAGCTTTCTTT.

This clonotype has just a few counts. The rearrangement links TRBV2 to TRBJ1-1; no firm D call. The V end lost 7 bases, the J end lost 0 bases, and 12 bases lay between the germline ends. The CDR3 has 14 residues. Germline V gene data show CDR1 as SNHLY and CDR2 as FYNNEI. CDR3 coding DNA: TGTGCCAGCAAAAGGACGGAGATGAACACTGAAGCTTTCTTT. Its translation is CASKRTEMNTEAFF.

The rearrangement joins TRBV11-2 to TRBJ2-7; TRBD1 matches at 9 bases. The CDR3 is 16 amino acids. After removal of 1 base from V and 5 bases from J, the junction contained 9 bases not matched to a gene. Germline V gene data show CDR1 as SGHAT and CDR2 as FQNNGV. The CDR3: CASSLVGTGLNNEQYF. CDR3 bases: TGTGCCAGCAGCTTAGTGGGGACAGGGCTAAATAACGAGCAGTACTTC.

This clonotype was observed at least ten times. CDR3 nucleotide sequence: TGCAGTGCCCACCCTCGGGCCAGCCGAACCTACGAGCAGTACTTC. It codes for CSAHPRASRTYEQYF. This chain connects TRBV20-1 to TRBJ2-7; D is undetermined. The V gene lost 6 bases and the J gene lost 2 bases, with 20 bases spanning the gap. This CDR3 region has 15 residues. From germline, CDR1 is DFQATT and CDR2 SNEGSKA (reference sequence).

This clonotype was counted many times. The chain is built from TRBV6-2 or TRBV6-3 and TRBJ2-7; D call uncertain. The CDR3 has 15 amino acids. Deletions cut 5 bases from V and 0 bases from J, with 14 bases between. CDR1 is MNHEY, CDR2 SVGEGT, per germline. The CDR3 loop reads CASSRSLTVSYEQYF. The CDR3 DNA sequence: TGTGCCAGCAGTAGGAGCCTGACTGTCTCCTACGAGCAGTACTTC.

This clonotype was recorded many times. The rearrangement uses TRBV24-1 and TRBJ2-5; 8 bases line up with TRBD1. The V gene's germline CDR1 is KGHDR and CDR2 SFDVKD. J was trimmed by 6 bases and V by 3 bases; bases with no gene match: 8. The length of the CDR3 is 15 residues. CDR3 bases: TGTGCCACCAGTGATCCAGGGGGCGAAACAAAGACCCAGTACTTC. This codes for CATSDPGGETKTQYF.

This clonotype has at least ten counts. The V and J genes are TRBV6-2 or TRBV6-3 and TRBJ1-1; D is uncertain. Trimming shortened V by 2 bases and J by 1 base, and 11 bases separated the two germline ends. The CDR3 sequence is 15 residues long. In germline, CDR1 is MNHEY, CDR2 SVGEGT. The CDR3 region is CASSYVGSWNTEAFF. CDR3 DNA sequence: TGTGCCAGCAGTTACGTCGGATCGTGGAACACTGAAGCTTTCTTT.

This clonotype was found a few times. The chain couples TRBV7-9 to TRBJ2-2; D unresolved. V lost 2 bases and J 1 base, leaving 8 bases between the germline ends. CDR3 length: 15 residues. In germline, CDR1 is SEHNR, CDR2 FQNEAQ (reference sequence). CDR3 coding DNA: TGTGCCAGCAGCTTAAAGGACGTGAACACCGGGGAGCTGTTTTTT. This sequence encodes CASSLKDVNTGELFF.

The count of this clonotype is one. This chain joins TRBV28 and TRBJ1-1, with D unresolved. The CDR3 covers 13 residues. V lost 4 bases, J lost 11 bases, and 17 bases lay in between. Germline V CDR1 and CDR2: MDHEN, SYDVKM. The CDR3 region has the DNA TGTGCCAGCAGTTCCACCCGGCCTACCTGGGCTTTCTTT. Residues: CASSSTRPTWAFF.

Many counts were recorded for this clonotype. The V and J genes are TRBV19 and TRBJ2-5; D gene unclear. Trimming cost V 8 bases and J 5 bases, with 15 bases left between them. The CDR3 totals 13 residues. Germline V gives CDR1 LNHDA, CDR2 SQIVND (reference sequence). CDR3 sequence (DNA): TGTGCCAGTGGGTTTTGGCAAATGGAGACCCAGTACTTC. Residues: CASGFWQMETQYF.

In its sample, this clonotype was seen many times. The V call is TRBV19, the J call TRBJ1-2, with TRBD1 identical over 8 bases. Losses at the gene ends were 4 bases for V and 5 bases for J; bases not matched to a gene: 6. The germline V gene encodes CDR1 LNHDA and CDR2 SQIVND (reference sequence). This CDR3 comprises 14 residues. CDR3 region: CASSRTGSRYGYTF. The CDR3 DNA is TGTGCCAGTAGTAGGACAGGGAGTCGTTATGGCTACACCTTC.

The chain links TRBV6-1 to TRBJ2-4; D might be TRBD1 (6 bases). The CDR3 extends over 16 amino acids. Germline CDR1 and CDR2: MNHNS and SASEGT. Trimming left V 7 bases short and J 6 bases short, with 22 bases between. The CDR3 DNA follows: TGTGCCAGCACCCCTCCAACAGGGCCGGTTGGAAACATTCAGTACTTC. Translated: CASTPPTGPVGNIQYF.

As concerns this clonotype: This may arise from a read error, as a much more abundant clone is one base away. CDR3 in DNA: TGTGCCAGCAGTTACCCGGGCGCAGGGGCCACCGGGGAGCTGTTTTTT. This sequence encodes CASSYPGAGATGELFF. The chain is built from TRBV6-5 and TRBJ2-2; weak D call: TRBD1 (6 bases). The length of the CDR3 is 16 residues. V lost 2 bases, J lost 4 bases, and 14 bases lay in between. CDR1 MNHEY and CDR2 SVGAGI come from the germline V gene.

This clonotype turned up a few times. The V and J genes are TRBV6-1 and TRBJ1-2; the D gene is possibly TRBD1 (5 bases). This CDR3 is 13 amino acids long. Germline assignment: CDR1 MNHNS and CDR2 SASEGT. Between the trimmed V and J ends, which lost 4 bases and 1 base, there was a span of 7 bases. CDR3 in DNA: TGTGCCAGCAGTGGACAGCTTAACTATGGCTACACCTTC. Translating gives CASSGQLNYGYTF.

CDR3 amino acids: CASSYKTGPGPYGYTF. CDR3 nucleotide sequence: TGTGCCAGCAGTTATAAGACAGGGCCCGGGCCATATGGCTACACCTTC. The V call is TRBV6-5, the J call TRBJ1-2; 7 bases are shared with TRBD1. There are 16 residues in the CDR3. Germline V CDR1 and CDR2: MNHEY, SVGAGI. V shed 3 bases and J 5 bases; nucleotides not matched to a gene: 12.

This clonotype was recorded at least ten times. The junction departs from germline at one end; a sequencing error may be responsible. The CDR3 loop is CASSLSRRVGHF. DNA for the CDR3: TGTGCCAGCAGTTTATCCCGCCGGGTAGGGCACTTC. This rearrangement joins TRBV28 to TRBJ2-7; D gene uncertain. Germline-derived CDR1 and CDR2 are MDHEN and SYDVKM. This CDR3 is 12 amino acids long.

This clonotype was detected ten times or more. The rearrangement uses TRBV2 and TRBJ1-2; the match to TRBD1 covers 8 bases. Germline loops: CDR1 SNHLY, CDR2 FYNNEI. Losses at the gene ends were 6 bases for V and 8 bases for J; bases not matched to a gene: 11. CDR3 length: 14 residues. The CDR3 DNA follows: TGTGCCAGCAGGGGGGCAGGGGGCGCAGAGGGCTACACCTTC. Translating it yields CASRGAGGAEGYTF. Based on the CDR3 plus reference TRBV2 and TRBJ1-2, the full variable domain is EPEVTQTPSHQVTQMGQEVILRCVPISNHLYFYWYRQILGQKVEFLVSFYNNEISEKSEIFDDQFSVERPDGSNFTLKIRSTKLEDSAMYFCASRGAGGAEGYTFGSGTRLTVV.

In this sample, this clonotype turned up many times. The V call is TRBV6-5, the J call TRBJ2-7; 7 bases agree with TRBD1. V lost 0 bases to trimming and J lost 7 bases; unmatched junction nucleotides: 6. Germline CDR1 and CDR2: MNHEY and SVGAGI. This CDR3 has 14 amino acids. CDR3 DNA sequence: TGTGCCAGCAGTTACTCTGGGACAGAAAGAGAGCAGTACTTC. Its translation is CASSYSGTEREQYF.

In this sample, this clonotype turned up many times. Since a much larger clone is just one base distant, this may be a read error. The gene calls are TRBV6-5 and TRBJ1-1; no firm D call. V was pared by 2 bases and J by 1 base, with 2 bases between. The CDR3 is 12 amino acids. The germline V gene encodes CDR1 MNHEY and CDR2 SVGAGI. CDR3 bases: TGTGCCAGCAGTTACGAGAACACTGAAGCTTTCTTT. It is translated as CASSYENTEAFF.

The CDR3 DNA follows: TGTGCCAGCAGTCCACAGGGGAAGATTGGAAGGAACACTGAAGCTTTCTTT. Translating it yields CASSPQGKIGRNTEAFF. This rearrangement joins TRBV28 to TRBJ1-1, with 7 bases identical to TRBD1. This CDR3 is 17 amino acids long. Losses at the gene ends were 5 bases for V and 1 base for J; bases not matched to a gene: 13. The germline V gene has CDR1 MDHEN and CDR2 SYDVKM. The full variable domain, completed using reference TRBV28 and TRBJ1-1, is DVKVTQSSRYLVKRTGEKVFLECVQDMDHENMFWYRQDPGLGLRLIYFSYDVKMKEKGDIPEGYSVSREKKERFSLILESASTNQTSMYLCASSPQGKIGRNTEAFFGQGTRLTVV.

This clonotype was counted many times. The chain carries TRBV28 and TRBJ1-2; no firm D call. This CDR3 contains 13 residues. Germline CDR1 MDHEN, CDR2 SYDVKM. V was trimmed by 7 bases and J by 8 bases, leaving 17 bases between them. The chain's CDR3 is CASTSLTTLGYTF. The CDR3, as DNA: TGTGCCAGCACGTCACTCACAACATTGGGCTACACCTTC.

This clonotype was seen ten or more times. The chain combines TRBV12-3 or TRBV12-4 with TRBJ1-2; perhaps TRBD1 as D (5 bases). V lost 5 bases and J lost 8, with 15 bases in between. The CDR3 has 13 amino acids. CDR3 sequence (DNA): TGTGCCAGCAGTCCACAGGAAAACCTAGGCTACACCTTC. Amino acids: CASSPQENLGYTF.